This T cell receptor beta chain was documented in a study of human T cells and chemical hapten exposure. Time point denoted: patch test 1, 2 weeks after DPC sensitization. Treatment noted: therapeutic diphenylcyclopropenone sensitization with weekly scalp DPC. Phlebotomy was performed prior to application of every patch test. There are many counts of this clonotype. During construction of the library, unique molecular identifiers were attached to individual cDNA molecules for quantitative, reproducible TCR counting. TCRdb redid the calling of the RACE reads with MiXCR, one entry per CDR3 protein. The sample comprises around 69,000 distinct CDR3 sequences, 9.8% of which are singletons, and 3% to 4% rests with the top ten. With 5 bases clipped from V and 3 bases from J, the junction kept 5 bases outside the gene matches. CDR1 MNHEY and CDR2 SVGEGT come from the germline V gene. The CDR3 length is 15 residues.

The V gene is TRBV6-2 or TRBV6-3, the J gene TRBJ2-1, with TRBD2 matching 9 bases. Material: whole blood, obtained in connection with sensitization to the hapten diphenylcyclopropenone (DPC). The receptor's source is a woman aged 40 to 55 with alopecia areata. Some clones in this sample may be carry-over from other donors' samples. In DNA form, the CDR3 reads TGTGCCAGCAGTAACCAGCGGGGGGACTACAATGAGCAGTTCTTC. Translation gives CASSNQRGDYNEQFF.